The 20 T cell receptor beta chains below come from one sample, sequenced in a study of shared clonotypes between healthy human individuals. The protocol was immunoSEQ multiplex PCR, while the TCRdb copy is restricted to in-frame clones and leaves out a portion. Of about 490,000 clones listed, roughly 78% are singletons. Material for sequencing was PBMCs. Receptors were obtained from a woman in her forties in good health. Some clones in this sample may be carry-over from other donors' samples.

The table lists this clone with a few counts. The likely explanation is a read error, given a far larger clone one base away. The chain recombines TRBV7-9 with TRBJ2-1, with D uncertain. The V end was cut by 1 base, the J end by 2 bases, with 9 bases between. Germline V CDR1 and CDR2: SEHNR, FQNEAQ (reference sequence). CDR3 length: 15 residues. The CDR3 region has the DNA TGTGCCAGCAGCTTAGTTCCAGATGCCTACAATGAGCAGTTCTTC. Translated: CASSLVPDAYNEQFF.

The V gene is TRBV11-1, the J gene TRBJ2-2; TRBD2 matches 7 bases. The CDR3 loop spans 16 amino acids. CDR1 is SGHAT, CDR2 FQDESV, per germline (reference sequence). V trimming: 0 bases; J trimming: 4 bases; junction bases outside the gene matches: 5. The CDR3 nucleotides are TGTGCCAGCAGCTTAGCTTCCGGGACTACCACCGGGGAGCTGTTTTTT. It codes for CASSLASGTTTGELFF. Full variable domain (missing parts from reference TRBV11-1 and TRBJ2-2): EAEVAQSPRYKITEKSQAVAFWCDPISGHATLYWYRQILGQGPELLVQFQDESVVDDSQLPKDRFSAERLKGVDSTLKIQPAELGDSAMYLCASSLASGTTTGELFFGEGSRLTVL.

The chain links TRBV18 to TRBJ2-2, with D unclear. The CDR3 covers 14 residues. V was pared by 3 bases and J by 0 bases, with 5 bases between. Germline loops: CDR1 KGHSH, CDR2 LQKENI. The CDR3 region has the DNA TGTGCCAGCTCACCTAGTTCGAACACCGGGGAGCTGTTTTTT. This translates into CASSPSSNTGELFF.

The chain couples TRBV6-5 to TRBJ2-7, with no clear D. Looked up from germline, CDR1 is MNHEY and CDR2 is SVGAGI. Trimming left V 0 bases short and J 0 bases short, with 6 bases between. The length of the CDR3 is 14 residues. CDR3 amino acids: CASSYSDNSYEQYF. In nucleotides, the CDR3 is TGTGCCAGCAGTTACTCGGATAACTCCTACGAGCAGTACTTC.

The J gene is TRBJ2-7, the V gene TRBV10-2, with TRBD1 identical over 11 bases. The CDR3 runs 15 residues. CDR1 and CDR2 (germline): WSHSY, SAAADI. V gave up 0 bases and J gave up 3 bases; unmatched junction bases: 1. The CDR3 region is CASSESGTGGYEQYF. The DNA of the CDR3 is TGCGCCAGCAGTGAGTCCGGGACAGGGGGCTACGAGCAGTACTTC.

The gene calls are TRBV19 and TRBJ2-1; 7 bases fit TRBD2. The CDR3 loop spans 13 amino acids. V trimming: 2 bases; J trimming: 6 bases; junction bases outside the gene matches: 1. Germline CDR1 is LNHDA and CDR2 is SQIVND (reference sequence). The CDR3 bases are TGTGCCAGTAGTATAACTAGCGCCAATGAGCAGTTCTTC. This translates into CASSITSANEQFF.

There are a few counts of this clone. It differs at one base from a far larger clone, so likely a read error. V is TRBV2 and J is TRBJ2-3; D gene ambiguous. CDR3 size: 14 residues. Trimming removed 6 bases at V and 4 bases at J, with 14 bases between. Germline lookup yields CDR1 SNHLY and CDR2 FYNNEI. The CDR3 region has the DNA TGTGCCAGCAGAGGCGTTTTCGGGTCAGATACGCAGTATTTT. Its translation: CASRGVFGSDTQYF.

The chain is built from TRBV9 and TRBJ2-3, with a tentative D call TRBD1 (6 bases). Germline loops: CDR1 SGDLS, CDR2 YYNGEE. The CDR3 length is 15 residues. The V gene lost 0 bases and the J gene lost 1 base, with 9 bases spanning the gap. The CDR3 DNA reads as TGTGCCAGCAGCGTAGGTACAGGGCGCACAGATACGCAGTATTTT. Protein sequence: CASSVGTGRTDTQYF. The complete variable domain, with remaining parts taken from reference TRBV9 and TRBJ2-3, reads DSGVTQTPKHLITATGQRVTLRCSPRSGDLSVYWYQQSLDQGLQFLIQYYNGEERAKGNILERFSAQQFPDLHSELNLSSLELGDSALYFCASSVGTGRTDTQYFGPGTRLTVL.

On this clone: The sample contains more than one DNA sequence encoding this CDR3. The V call is TRBV2, the J call TRBJ1-5; D is perhaps TRBD1 (5 bases). With 0 bases removed from V and 5 bases from J, the gap between germline ends came to 11 bases. The CDR3 runs 15 residues. CDR1 SNHLY and CDR2 FYNNEI come from the germline V gene. The CDR3 here is CASSEAGQGDQPQHF. As DNA, the CDR3 is TGTGCCAGCAGTGAAGCCGGGCAGGGCGATCAGCCCCAGCATTTT.

The chain joins TRBV11-3 to TRBJ1-5, with 10 nucleotides matching TRBD1. Trimming removed 3 bases from V and 3 bases from J; junction bases left unmatched: 5. The CDR3 extends over 16 amino acids. Germline assignment: CDR1 SGHNT and CDR2 YENEEA. This CDR3 is CASSFPDRGPNQPQHF. The CDR3, as DNA: TGTGCCAGCAGCTTCCCTGACAGGGGGCCCAATCAGCCCCAGCATTTT.

This CDR3 is CATSRDSLRLGSGNTIYF. In DNA form, the CDR3 reads TGTGCCACCAGCAGAGATTCCCTCCGCCTTGGCTCTGGAAACACCATATATTTT. This sequence joins TRBV15 and TRBJ1-3; D is undetermined. The V gene's germline CDR1 is LNHNV and CDR2 YYDKDF (reference sequence). The CDR3 covers 18 residues. V dropped 0 bases and J dropped 0 bases, with 15 bases sitting between them.

The genes are TRBV11-1 and TRBJ2-2, with 8 positions matching TRBD2. From germline, CDR1 is SGHAT and CDR2 FQDESV (reference sequence). Trimming cost V 2 bases and J 2 bases; bases outside gene matches: 4. CDR3 size: 16 residues. CDR3 sequence reads: CASSLSSGSNTGELFF. The DNA for the CDR3 is TGTGCCAGCAGCTTATCGAGCGGGAGTAACACCGGGGAGCTGTTTTTT.

This clone has a single count. The chain carries TRBV7-8 and TRBJ2-7, with 9 bases matching TRBD1. V trimming: 6 bases; J trimming: 7 bases; junction bases outside the gene matches: 4. Looked up from germline, CDR1 is SGHVS and CDR2 is FQNEAQ. The CDR3 has 12 amino acids. In DNA form, the CDR3 reads TGTGCCAGCAGGGTGACAGGGGGGGAGCAGTACTTC. Translating it yields CASRVTGGEQYF.

This clone appeared a few times. The chain joins TRBV6-4 to TRBJ2-1, with TRBD2 matching 8 bases. CDR3 size: 15 residues. The junction had 4 bases not matched to a gene; V was cut back by 4 bases and J by 2 bases. The V gene's germline CDR1 is MRHNA and CDR2 SNTAGT. Here the CDR3 DNA reads TGTGCCAGCAGTGGGGAAGCGGGAGCCTACAATGAGCAGTTCTTC. This encodes CASSGEAGAYNEQFF.

The chain employs TRBV19 and TRBJ2-7; D possibly corresponds to TRBD2 (6 bases). Germline CDR1 LNHDA, CDR2 SQIVND (reference sequence). Trimming shortened V by 3 bases and J by 3 bases, and 9 bases separated the two germline ends. The CDR3 contains 13 residues. CDR3 nucleotides: TGTGCCAGTAGTATGAGGGGAGGCTACGAGCAGTACTTC. Its protein product is CASSMRGGYEQYF.

A single count supports this clone. V usage is TRBV27 and J usage is TRBJ2-1; 11 nucleotides line up with TRBD2. The trim removed 3 bases at V and 2 bases at J, leaving 3 bases unmatched. CDR3 length: 16 residues. Germline CDR1 reads MNHEY; CDR2 reads SMNVEV (reference sequence). CDR3 nucleotide sequence: TGTGCCAGCAGTTTCCGGGGACTAGCGGCCTACAATGAGCAGTTCTTC. Translation gives CASSFRGLAAYNEQFF.

J is TRBJ1-5 and V is TRBV30; tentative D call: TRBD1 (5 bases). V was trimmed by 5 bases and J by 2 bases, leaving 13 bases between them. This CDR3 has 14 residues. Germline V gives CDR1 GTSNPN, CDR2 SVGIG (reference sequence). CDR3 amino acids: CAWGMGGGNQPQHF. The CDR3 coding sequence is TGTGCCTGGGGAATGGGGGGAGGCAATCAGCCCCAGCATTTT.

The V gene is TRBV10-2, the J gene TRBJ2-2; no clear D gene. The V gene's germline CDR1 is WSHSY and CDR2 SAAADI. This CDR3 has 17 amino acids. Trimming shortened V by 2 bases and J by 0 bases, and 13 bases separated the two germline ends. As DNA, the CDR3 is TGCGCCAGCAGTGAGCCCCTAGTGACGGCGAACACCGGGGAGCTGTTTTTT. This sequence encodes CASSEPLVTANTGELFF.

The chain employs TRBV5-6 and TRBJ1-1; D is unclear. The CDR3 runs 13 residues. Trimming shortened V by 2 bases and J by 5 bases, and 10 bases separated the two germline ends. Germline values: CDR1 SGHDT, CDR2 YYEEEE. This chain's CDR3 is CASSFYIGTEAFF. CDR3 nucleotide sequence: TGTGCCAGCAGCTTCTACATTGGGACTGAAGCTTTCTTT.

The table lists this clone with a count of one. This sequence joins TRBV6-6 and TRBJ2-7, with D maybe TRBD2 (6 bases). Trimming shortened V by 4 bases and J by 3 bases, and 13 bases separated the two germline ends. This CDR3 region has 14 residues. Germline CDR1 is MNHNY and CDR2 is SVGAGI (reference sequence). DNA for the CDR3: TGTGCCAGCAGTTTAGTGAACGGGGGCTACGAGCAGTACTTC. Its translation is CASSLVNGGYEQYF.